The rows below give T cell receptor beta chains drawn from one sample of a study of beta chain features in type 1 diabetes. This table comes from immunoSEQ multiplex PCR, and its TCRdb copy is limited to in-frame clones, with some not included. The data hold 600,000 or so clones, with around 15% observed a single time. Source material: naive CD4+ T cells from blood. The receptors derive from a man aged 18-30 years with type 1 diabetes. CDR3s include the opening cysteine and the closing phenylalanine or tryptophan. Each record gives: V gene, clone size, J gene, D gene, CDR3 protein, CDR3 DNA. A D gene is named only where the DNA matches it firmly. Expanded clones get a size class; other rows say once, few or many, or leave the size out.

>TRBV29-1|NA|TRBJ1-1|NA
CSVALKLSNTEAFF
TGCAGCGTTGCCCTTAAGTTGTCGAACACTGAAGCTTTCTTT
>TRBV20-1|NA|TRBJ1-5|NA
CSAARNQPQHF
TGCAGTGCCGCACGCAATCAGCCCCAGCATTTT
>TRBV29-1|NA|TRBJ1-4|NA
CSAAGGPNEKLFF
TGCAGCGCGGCCGGGGGACCTAATGAAAAACTGTTTTTT
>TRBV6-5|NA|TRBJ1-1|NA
CASSERAETEAFF
TGTGCCAGCAGTGAAAGGGCCGAGACTGAAGCTTTCTTT
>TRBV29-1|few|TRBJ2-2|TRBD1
CSVEDLAGSRGTGELFF
TGCAGCGTTGAAGATCTAGCAGGGTCCAGGGGGACCGGGGAGCTGTTTTTT
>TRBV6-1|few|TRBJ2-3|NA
CASRNPSTDTQYF
TGTGCCAGCAGGAACCCGAGCACAGATACGCAGTATTTT
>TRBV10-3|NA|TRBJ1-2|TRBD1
CAISGTGGAKGYTF
TGTGCCATCAGTGGGACAGGGGGCGCGAAGGGCTACACCTTC
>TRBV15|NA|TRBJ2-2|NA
CATSRQGSSGELFF
TGTGCCACCAGCAGACAGGGATCATCCGGGGAGCTGTTTTTT
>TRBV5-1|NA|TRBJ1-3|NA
CASSKSSSGNTIYF
TGCGCCAGCAGTAAGTCGAGCTCTGGAAACACCATATATTTT
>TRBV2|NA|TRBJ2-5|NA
CASGGWGQETQYF
TGTGCCAGCGGGGGATGGGGTCAAGAGACCCAGTACTTC
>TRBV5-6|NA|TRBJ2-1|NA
CASSFQDEQFF
TGTGCCAGCAGCTTTCAGGATGAGCAGTTCTTC
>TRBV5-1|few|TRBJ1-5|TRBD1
CASSRGPTGEDQPQHF
TGCGCCAGCAGCAGGGGGCCGACAGGGGAAGATCAGCCCCAGCATTTT
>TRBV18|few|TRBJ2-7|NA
CASSRTERRSYEQYF
TGTGCCAGCTCACGGACAGAGAGACGATCCTACGAGCAGTACTTC
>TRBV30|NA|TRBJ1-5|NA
CAWTPWDTSQPQHF
TGTGCCTGGACCCCTTGGGACACAAGTCAGCCCCAGCATTTT
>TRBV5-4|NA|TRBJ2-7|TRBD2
CASSRQTSGASYEQYF
TGTGCCAGCAGCCGCCAAACTAGCGGGGCTTCCTACGAGCAGTACTTC
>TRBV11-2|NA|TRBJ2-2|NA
CASSGRDGYTGELFF
TGTGCCAGCTCGGGCCGGGACGGATACACCGGGGAGCTGTTTTTT
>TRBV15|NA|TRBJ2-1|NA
CATSSAGAYNEQFF
TGTGCCACCAGCAGTGCCGGGGCCTACAATGAGCAGTTCTTC
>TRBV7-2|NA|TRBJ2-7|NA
CASSLPLSSYEQYF
TGTGCCAGCAGCCTCCCCTTGAGCTCCTACGAGCAGTACTTC
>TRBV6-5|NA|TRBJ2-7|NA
CASSYEASYEQYF
TGTGCCAGCAGTTACGAGGCCTCCTACGAGCAGTACTTC
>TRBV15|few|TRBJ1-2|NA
CATSREGPDYGYTF
TGTGCCACCAGCAGAGAGGGGCCAGACTATGGCTACACCTTC
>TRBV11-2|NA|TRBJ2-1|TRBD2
CASSLELAGEHEQFF
TGTGCCAGCAGCTTAGAGCTAGCGGGAGAACATGAGCAGTTCTTC
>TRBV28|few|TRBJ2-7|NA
CASSSIKNYEQYF
TGTGCCAGCAGTTCCATCAAGAACTACGAGCAGTACTTC
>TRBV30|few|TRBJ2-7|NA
CAWSAGREQYF
TGTGCCTGGAGTGCAGGACGCGAGCAGTACTTC
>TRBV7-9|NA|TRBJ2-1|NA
CASSRQWSSYNEQFF
TGTGCCAGCAGCCGTCAGTGGAGCTCCTACAATGAGCAGTTCTTC
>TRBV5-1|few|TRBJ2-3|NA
CASRVGADTDTQYF
TGCGCCAGCAGGGTGGGGGCAGACACAGATACGCAGTATTTT
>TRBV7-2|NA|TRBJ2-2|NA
CASSPNTGELFF
TGTGCCAGCAGCCCAAACACCGGGGAGCTGTTTTTT
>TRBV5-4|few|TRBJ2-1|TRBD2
CASSPTSGRFSDYNEQFF
TGTGCCAGCAGCCCGACTAGCGGGAGGTTCAGCGACTACAATGAGCAGTTCTTC
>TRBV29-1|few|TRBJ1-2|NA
CSVVVTSGNYGYTF
TGCAGCGTTGTGGTGACCTCAGGGAACTATGGCTACACCTTC
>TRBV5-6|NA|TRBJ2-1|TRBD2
CASSPKTSGAYNEQFF
TGTGCCAGCAGCCCCAAGACTAGCGGGGCGTACAATGAGCAGTTCTTC
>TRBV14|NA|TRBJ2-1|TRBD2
CASSQGLAGLNEQFF
TGTGCCAGCAGCCAAGGTCTAGCGGGGCTCAATGAGCAGTTCTTC
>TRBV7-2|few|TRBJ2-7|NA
CASSSRVGEQYF
TGTGCCAGCAGCTCCCGGGTCGGGGAGCAGTACTTC
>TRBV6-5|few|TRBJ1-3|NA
CASSYETGSGNTIYF
TGTGCCAGCAGTTACGAGACAGGCTCTGGAAACACCATATATTTT
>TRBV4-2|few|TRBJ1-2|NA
CASSQTSGRINYGYTF
TGTGCCAGCAGCCAAACATCCGGACGGATTAACTATGGCTACACCTTC
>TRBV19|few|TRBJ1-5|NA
CASSPLLPREQPQHF
TGTGCCAGTAGTCCCCTGCTCCCCCGGGAACAGCCCCAGCATTTT
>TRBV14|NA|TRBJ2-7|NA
CASSQAGNEQYF
TGTGCCAGCAGCCAAGCCGGAAACGAGCAGTACTTC
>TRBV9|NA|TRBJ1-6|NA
CASTRQDSTTNSPLHF
TGTGCCAGCACCCGACAGGACTCCACTACAAATTCACCCCTCCACTTT
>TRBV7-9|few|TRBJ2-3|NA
CASSLWGADTQYF
TGTGCCAGCAGCTTATGGGGGGCAGATACGCAGTATTTT
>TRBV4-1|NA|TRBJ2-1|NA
CASRQQGGGRPYNEQFF
TGCGCCAGCAGACAGCAAGGCGGGGGCCGTCCCTACAATGAGCAGTTCTTC
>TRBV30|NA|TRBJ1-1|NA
CVGQHLTFEAFF
TGTGTTGGGCAGCACCTGACCTTTGAAGCTTTCTTT
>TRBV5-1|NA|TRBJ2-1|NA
CASSFMIGTPPNEQFF
TGCGCCAGCAGCTTTATGATCGGGACCCCACCAAATGAGCAGTTCTTC
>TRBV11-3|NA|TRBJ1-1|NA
CASSLRDTQTAFF
TGTGCCAGCAGTCTGAGGGACACTCAGACGGCTTTCTTT
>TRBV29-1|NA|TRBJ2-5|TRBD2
CSVGGAGGPQETQYF
TGCAGCGTTGGAGGAGCGGGAGGGCCTCAAGAGACCCAGTACTTC
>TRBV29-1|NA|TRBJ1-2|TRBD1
CSVDRSDGYTF
TGCAGCGTGGACAGGTCGGATGGCTACACCTTC
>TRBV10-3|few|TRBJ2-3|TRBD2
CAISFSGGAADTQYF
TGTGCCATCAGTTTTAGCGGGGGGGCCGCAGATACGCAGTATTTT
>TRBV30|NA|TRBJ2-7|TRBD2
CAWSGRLAGIYEQYF
TGTGCCTGGAGTGGCCGACTAGCGGGGATATACGAGCAGTACTTC
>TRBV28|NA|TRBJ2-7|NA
CASAPGQEGTYEQYF
TGTGCCAGCGCACCTGGCCAGGAGGGAACCTACGAGCAGTACTTC
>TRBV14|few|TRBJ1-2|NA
CASSQARRVVIYGYTF
TGTGCCAGCAGCCAAGCAAGAAGGGTTGTCATCTATGGCTACACCTTC
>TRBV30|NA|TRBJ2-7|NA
CAWTPKGGLYEQYF
TGTGCCTGGACCCCAAAAGGAGGGCTCTACGAGCAGTACTTC
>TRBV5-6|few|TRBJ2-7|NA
CASSPPSSYEQYF
TGTGCCAGCAGCCCCCCGAGCTCCTACGAGCAGTACTTC
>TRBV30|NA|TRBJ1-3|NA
CAWNVRGSGNTIYF
TGTGCCTGGAATGTGAGGGGCTCTGGAAACACCATATATTTT
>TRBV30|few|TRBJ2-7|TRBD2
CAWSLGLATSSYEQYF
TGTGCCTGGAGTCTGGGACTAGCGACCAGCTCCTACGAGCAGTACTTC
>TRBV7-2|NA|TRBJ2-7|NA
CASSRGGTTQYF
TGTGCCAGCAGCCGAGGAGGGACCACGCAGTACTTC